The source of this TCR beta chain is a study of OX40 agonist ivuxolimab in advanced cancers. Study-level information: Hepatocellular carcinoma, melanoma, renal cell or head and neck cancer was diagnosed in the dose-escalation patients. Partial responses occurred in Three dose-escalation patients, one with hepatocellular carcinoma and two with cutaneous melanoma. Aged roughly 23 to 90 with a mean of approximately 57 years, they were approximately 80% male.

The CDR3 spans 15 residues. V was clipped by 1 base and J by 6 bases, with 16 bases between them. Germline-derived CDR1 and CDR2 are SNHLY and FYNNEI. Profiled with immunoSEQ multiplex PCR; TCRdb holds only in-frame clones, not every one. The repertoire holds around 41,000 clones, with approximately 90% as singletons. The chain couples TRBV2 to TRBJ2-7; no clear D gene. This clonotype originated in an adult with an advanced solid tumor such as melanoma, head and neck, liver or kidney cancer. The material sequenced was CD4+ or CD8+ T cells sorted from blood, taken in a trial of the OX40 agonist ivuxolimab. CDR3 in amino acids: CASSEGTVLRGEQYF. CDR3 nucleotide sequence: TGTGCCAGCAGTGAAGGGACGGTCCTACGTGGCGAGCAGTACTTC.